What follows is one TCR beta chain and its context. The target antigen is unknown. These data belong to a study of shared clonotypes between healthy human individuals. Clones were read by immunoSEQ multiplex PCR, and TCRdb kept only the in-frame ones, dropping some. The sample yields fewer than 800,000 clones, approximately 90% seen once. Trimming removed 4 bases from V and 6 bases from J, with 12 bases in between. Germline V gene lookup returns CDR1 SQVTM and CDR2 ANQGSEA. The CDR3 has 12 residues. Overall study results and limits: The study found lower generation probabilities in non-shared clonotypes than in those shared by all four donors. The sharing of 4.5% to 5.5% of naive CD4 clonotypes was seen across a handful of donors.

CD8 cells classed as naive were CD45RO-negative and positively selected for CCR7, excluding terminally differentiated effector memory CD45RA+ cells. The sample consisted of naive CD8+ T cells sorted from blood. This TCR was sampled from a young man in good health. The chain employs TRBV29-1 and TRBJ1-1; TRBD1 is a possible D gene (6 bases). The CDR3: CSVAGGAPEAFF. The CDR3 DNA reads as TGCAGCGTTGCCGGGGGGGCCCCTGAAGCTTTCTTT. Full variable domain (missing parts from reference TRBV29-1 and TRBJ1-1): SAVISQKPSRDICQRGTSLTIQCQVDSQVTMMFWYRQQPGQSLTLIATANQGSEATYESGFVIDKFPISRPNLTFSTLTVSNMSPEDSSIYLCSVAGGAPEAFFGQGTRLTVV.